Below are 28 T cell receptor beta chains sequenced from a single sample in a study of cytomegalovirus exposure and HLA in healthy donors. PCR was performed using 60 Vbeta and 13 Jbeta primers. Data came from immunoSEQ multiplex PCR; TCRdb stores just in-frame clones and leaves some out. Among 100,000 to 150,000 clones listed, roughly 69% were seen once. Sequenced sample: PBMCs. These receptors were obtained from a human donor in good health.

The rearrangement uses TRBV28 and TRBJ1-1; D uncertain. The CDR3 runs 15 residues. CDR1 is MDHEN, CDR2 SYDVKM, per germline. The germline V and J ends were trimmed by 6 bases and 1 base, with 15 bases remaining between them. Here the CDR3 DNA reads TGTGCCAGCAGCCCCCGAGGGCGGCGGAACACTGAAGCTTTCTTT. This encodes CASSPRGRRNTEAFF.

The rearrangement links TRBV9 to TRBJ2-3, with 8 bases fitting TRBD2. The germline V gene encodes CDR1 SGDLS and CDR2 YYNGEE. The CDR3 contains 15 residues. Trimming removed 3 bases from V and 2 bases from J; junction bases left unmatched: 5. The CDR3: CASSGPGLDTDTQYF. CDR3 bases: TGTGCCAGCAGCGGACCGGGACTAGACACAGATACGCAGTATTTT.

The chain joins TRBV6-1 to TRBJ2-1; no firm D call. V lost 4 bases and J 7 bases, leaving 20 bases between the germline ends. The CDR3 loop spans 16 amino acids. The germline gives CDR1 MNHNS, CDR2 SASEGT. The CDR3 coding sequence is TGTGCCAGCAGTGGTCCGGGTCACCGAGCCCTTAATGAGCAGTTCTTC. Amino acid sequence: CASSGPGHRALNEQFF.

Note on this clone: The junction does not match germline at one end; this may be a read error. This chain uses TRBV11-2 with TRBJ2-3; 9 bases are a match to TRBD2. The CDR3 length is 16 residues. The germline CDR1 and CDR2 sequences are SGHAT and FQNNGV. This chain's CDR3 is CASSSQAGGYTDTQYF. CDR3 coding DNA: TGTGCCAGCAGCTCTCAGGCGGGAGGGTACACAGATACACAGTATTTT.

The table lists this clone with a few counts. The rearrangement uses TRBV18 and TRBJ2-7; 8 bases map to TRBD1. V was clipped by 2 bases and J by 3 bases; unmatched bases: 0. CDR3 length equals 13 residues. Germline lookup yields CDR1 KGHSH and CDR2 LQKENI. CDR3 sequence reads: CASSPGTGYEQYF. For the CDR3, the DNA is TGTGCCAGCTCACCAGGGACAGGCTACGAGCAGTACTTC.

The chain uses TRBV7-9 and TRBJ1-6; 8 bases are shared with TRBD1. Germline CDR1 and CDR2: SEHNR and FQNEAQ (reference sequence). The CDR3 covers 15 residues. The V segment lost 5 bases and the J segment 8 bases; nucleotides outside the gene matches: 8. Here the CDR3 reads CASSRSGTGHSPLHF. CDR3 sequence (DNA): TGTGCCAGCAGCCGGTCCGGGACAGGTCATTCACCCCTCCACTTT.

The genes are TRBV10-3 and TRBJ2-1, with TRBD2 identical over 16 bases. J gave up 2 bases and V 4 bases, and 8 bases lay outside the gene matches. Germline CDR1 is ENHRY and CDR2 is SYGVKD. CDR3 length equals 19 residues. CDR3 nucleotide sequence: TGTGCCATCAGTGTCCCCGGGACTAGCGGGAGGGTTGCCTACAATGAGCAGTTCTTC. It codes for CAISVPGTSGRVAYNEQFF.

The CDR3 DNA sequence: TGTGCCAGCAGCCCAAGGACTAGCGGGGTAGGCATTCAGTACTTC. This encodes CASSPRTSGVGIQYF. The chain employs TRBV5-6 and TRBJ2-4, with 12 bases identical to TRBD2. CDR1 is SGHDT and CDR2 is YYEEEE in the germline V gene. V was pared by 4 bases and J by 9 bases, with 8 bases of the junction left unmatched. The CDR3 totals 15 residues.

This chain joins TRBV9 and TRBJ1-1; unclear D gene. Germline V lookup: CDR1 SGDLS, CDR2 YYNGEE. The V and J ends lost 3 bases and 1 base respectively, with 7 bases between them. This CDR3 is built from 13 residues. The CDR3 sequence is CASSAKPNTEAFF. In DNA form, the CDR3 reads TGTGCCAGCAGCGCTAAACCGAACACTGAAGCTTTCTTT.

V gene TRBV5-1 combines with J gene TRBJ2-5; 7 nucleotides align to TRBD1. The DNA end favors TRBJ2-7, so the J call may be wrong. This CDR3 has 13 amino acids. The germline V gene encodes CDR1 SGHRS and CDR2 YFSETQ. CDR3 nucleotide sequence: TGCGCCTGGTGGGACAGTACCAACTACGAGCAGTACTTC. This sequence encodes CAWWDSTNYEQYF.

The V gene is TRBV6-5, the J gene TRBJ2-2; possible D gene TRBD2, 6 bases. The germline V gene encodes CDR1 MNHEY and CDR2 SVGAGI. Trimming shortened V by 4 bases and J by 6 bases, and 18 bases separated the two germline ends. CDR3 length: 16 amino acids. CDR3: CASSSLTRKDPGELFF. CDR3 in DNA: TGTGCCAGCAGTTCCTTGACTAGAAAAGACCCCGGGGAGCTGTTTTTT.

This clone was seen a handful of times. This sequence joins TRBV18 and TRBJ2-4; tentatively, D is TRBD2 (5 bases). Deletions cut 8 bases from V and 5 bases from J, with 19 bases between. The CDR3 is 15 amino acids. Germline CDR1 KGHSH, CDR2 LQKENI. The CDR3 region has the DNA TGTGCCAGCCGTTCCTGGCCGAACGGGGAAAACATTCAGTACTTC. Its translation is CASRSWPNGENIQYF.

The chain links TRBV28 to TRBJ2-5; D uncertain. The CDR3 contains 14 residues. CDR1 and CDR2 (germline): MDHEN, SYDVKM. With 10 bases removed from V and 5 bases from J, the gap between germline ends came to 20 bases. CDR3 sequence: CATRAPYSSETQYF. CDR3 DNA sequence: TGTGCCACCCGCGCCCCTTATAGTAGTGAGACCCAGTACTTC.

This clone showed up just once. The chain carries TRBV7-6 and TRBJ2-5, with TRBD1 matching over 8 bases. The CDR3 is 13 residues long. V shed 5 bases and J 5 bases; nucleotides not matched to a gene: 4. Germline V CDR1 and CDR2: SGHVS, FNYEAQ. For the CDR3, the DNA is TGTGCCAGCAGCCTCCGGACAGGGGAGACCCAGTACTTC. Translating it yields CASSLRTGETQYF.

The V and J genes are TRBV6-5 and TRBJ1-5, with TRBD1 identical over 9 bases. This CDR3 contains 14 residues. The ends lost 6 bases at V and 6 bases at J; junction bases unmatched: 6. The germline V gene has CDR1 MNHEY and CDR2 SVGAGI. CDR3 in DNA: TGTGCCAGCAGCTCCGGGACAGGGACTCAGCCCCAGCATTTT. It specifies CASSSGTGTQPQHF.

CDR3 residues: CASSFFEGAGEQYF. The CDR3 DNA reads TGTGCCAGCAGCTTCTTTGAGGGGGCGGGCGAGCAGTACTTC. V is TRBV7-2 and J is TRBJ2-7; 7 bases map to TRBD1. The germline V gene encodes CDR1 SGHTA and CDR2 FQGNSA. The CDR3 consists of 14 residues. V was pared by 3 bases and J by 6 bases, with 8 bases of the junction left unmatched.

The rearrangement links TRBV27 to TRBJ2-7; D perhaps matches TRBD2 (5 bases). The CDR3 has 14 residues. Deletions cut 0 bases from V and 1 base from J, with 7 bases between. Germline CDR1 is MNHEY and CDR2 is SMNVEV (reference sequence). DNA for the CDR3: TGTGCCAGCAGTTTATCGAGGGTTTCCTACGAGCAGTACTTC. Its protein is CASSLSRVSYEQYF.

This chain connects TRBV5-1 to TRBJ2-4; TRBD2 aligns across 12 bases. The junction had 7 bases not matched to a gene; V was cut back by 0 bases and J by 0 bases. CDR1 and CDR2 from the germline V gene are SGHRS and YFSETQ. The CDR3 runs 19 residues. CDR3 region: CASSLVGLAGPLAKNIQYF. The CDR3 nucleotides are TGCGCCAGCAGCTTGGTCGGACTAGCGGGACCTCTAGCCAAAAACATTCAGTACTTC.

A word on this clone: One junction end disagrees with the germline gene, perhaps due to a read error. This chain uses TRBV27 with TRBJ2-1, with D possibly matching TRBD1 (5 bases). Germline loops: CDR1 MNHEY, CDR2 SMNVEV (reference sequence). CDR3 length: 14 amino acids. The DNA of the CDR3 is TGTGCCGGCAGGCCTCAAGTTCAGGGCCGGTCGCAGTTCTTC. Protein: CAGRPQVQGRSQFF.

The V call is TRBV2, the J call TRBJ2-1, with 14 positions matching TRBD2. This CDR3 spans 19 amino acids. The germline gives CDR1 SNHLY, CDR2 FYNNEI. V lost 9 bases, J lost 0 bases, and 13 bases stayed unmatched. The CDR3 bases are TGTGCCAGTAAAAAACCGGGACTAGCGGGAGATAGCTCCTACAATGAGCAGTTCTTC. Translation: CASKKPGLAGDSSYNEQFF.

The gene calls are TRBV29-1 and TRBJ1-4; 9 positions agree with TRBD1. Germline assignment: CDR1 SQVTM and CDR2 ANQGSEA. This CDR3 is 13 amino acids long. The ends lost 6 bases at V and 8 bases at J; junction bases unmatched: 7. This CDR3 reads CSVQQGAGEKLFF. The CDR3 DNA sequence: TGCAGCGTACAACAGGGGGCTGGGGAAAAACTGTTTTTT.

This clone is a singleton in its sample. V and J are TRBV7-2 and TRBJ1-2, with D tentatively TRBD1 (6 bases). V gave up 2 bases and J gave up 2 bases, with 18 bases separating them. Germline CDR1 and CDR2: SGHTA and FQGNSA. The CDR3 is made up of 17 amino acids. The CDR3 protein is CASSLHRVGGGNYGYTF. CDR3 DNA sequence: TGTGCCAGCAGCTTACACAGGGTAGGGGGTGGGAACTATGGCTACACCTTC.

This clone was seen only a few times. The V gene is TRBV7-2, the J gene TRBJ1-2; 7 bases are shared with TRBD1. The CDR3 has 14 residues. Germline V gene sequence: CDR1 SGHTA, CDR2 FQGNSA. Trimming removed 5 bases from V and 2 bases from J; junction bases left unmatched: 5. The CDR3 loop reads CASSPSTGNYGYTF. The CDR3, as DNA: TGTGCCAGCAGCCCGTCGACAGGGAACTATGGCTACACCTTC.

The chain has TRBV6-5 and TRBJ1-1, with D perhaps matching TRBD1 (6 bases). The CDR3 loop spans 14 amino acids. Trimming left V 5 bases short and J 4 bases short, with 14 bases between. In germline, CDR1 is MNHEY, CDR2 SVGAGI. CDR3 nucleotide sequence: TGTGCCAGCAGTATTACAGGGCCGGGCACTGAAGCTTTCTTT. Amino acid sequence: CASSITGPGTEAFF.

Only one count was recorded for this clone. CDR3 sequence reads: CAWSPGQGGYTF. For the CDR3, the DNA is TGTGCCTGGAGCCCCGGACAGGGCGGCTACACCTTC. The chain is built from TRBV30 and TRBJ1-2; TRBD1 matches 8 bases. The CDR3 is made up of 12 amino acids. V was pared by 3 bases and J by 8 bases, with 5 bases of the junction left unmatched. Germline lookup yields CDR1 GTSNPN and CDR2 SVGIG (reference sequence).

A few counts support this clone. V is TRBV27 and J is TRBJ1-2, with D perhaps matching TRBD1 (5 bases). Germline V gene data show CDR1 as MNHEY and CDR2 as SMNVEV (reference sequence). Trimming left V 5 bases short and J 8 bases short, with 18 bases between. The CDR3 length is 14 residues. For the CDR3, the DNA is TGTGCCAGCAGTCCCCGCCGGGGGGTGGAAGGCTACACCTTC. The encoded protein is CASSPRRGVEGYTF.

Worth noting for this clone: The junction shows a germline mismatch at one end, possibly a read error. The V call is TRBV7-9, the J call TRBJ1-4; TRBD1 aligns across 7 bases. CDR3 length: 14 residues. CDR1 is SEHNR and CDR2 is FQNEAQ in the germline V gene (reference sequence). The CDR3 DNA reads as TGTTCCAGCAGCATCGACAGGGTAGAGCAGAAACTGTTTTTT. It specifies CSSSIDRVEQKLFF.

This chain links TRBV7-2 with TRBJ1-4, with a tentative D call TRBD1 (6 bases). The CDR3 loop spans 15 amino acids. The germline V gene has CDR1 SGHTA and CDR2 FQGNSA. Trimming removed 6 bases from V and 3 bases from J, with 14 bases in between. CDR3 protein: CASSLWGQANEKLFF. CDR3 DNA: TGTGCCAGCAGTTTGTGGGGACAAGCTAATGAAAAACTGTTTTTT.